This TCR beta chain was identified in a study of cytomegalovirus exposure and HLA in healthy donors. Findings of the study overall: Sequencing artifact likely explains a cluster of highly shared sequence variants. In an earlier analysis, in about 530 donors, most V segments appeared productive either ~87% or ~30% of the time.

There are 16 residues in the CDR3. V was pared by 0 bases and J by 4 bases, with 6 bases of the junction left unmatched. The germline CDR1 and CDR2 sequences are LNHDA and SQIVND (reference sequence). With regard to this clone: Antigen specificity is unknown.

Amplification used 60 Vbeta primers and 13 Jbeta primers. Assay used: immunoSEQ multiplex PCR; TCRdb lists only in-frame clones, some missing. The table records around 200,000 clones, around three quarters of them present only once. Sequencing was carried out using PBMCs. The chain carries TRBV19 and TRBJ2-7; 10 nucleotides align to TRBD2. The sequence was obtained from a boy aged 5 to 17 in good health and CMV-seronegative. CDR3 nucleotide sequence: TGTGCCAGTAGTATAGAACCGCTAGCGGGAGAGTACGAGCAGTACTTC. Protein product: CASSIEPLAGEYEQYF.